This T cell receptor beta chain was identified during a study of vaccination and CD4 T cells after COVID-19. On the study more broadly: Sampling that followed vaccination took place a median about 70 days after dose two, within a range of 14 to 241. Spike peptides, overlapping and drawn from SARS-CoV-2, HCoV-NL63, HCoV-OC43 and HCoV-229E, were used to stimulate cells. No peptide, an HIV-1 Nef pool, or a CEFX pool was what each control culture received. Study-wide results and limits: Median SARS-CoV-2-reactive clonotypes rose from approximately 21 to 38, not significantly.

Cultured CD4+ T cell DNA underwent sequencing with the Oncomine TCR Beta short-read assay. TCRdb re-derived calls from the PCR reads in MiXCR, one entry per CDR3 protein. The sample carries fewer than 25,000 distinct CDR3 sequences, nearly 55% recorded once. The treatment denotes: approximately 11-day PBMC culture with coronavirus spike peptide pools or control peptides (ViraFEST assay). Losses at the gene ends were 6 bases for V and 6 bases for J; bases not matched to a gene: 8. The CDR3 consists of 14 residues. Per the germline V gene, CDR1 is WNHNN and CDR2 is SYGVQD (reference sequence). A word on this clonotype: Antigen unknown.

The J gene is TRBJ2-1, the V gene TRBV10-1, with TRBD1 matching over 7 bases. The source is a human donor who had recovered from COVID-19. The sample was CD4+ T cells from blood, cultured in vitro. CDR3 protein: CASSSGTVRNEQFF. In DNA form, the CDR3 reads TGCGCCAGCAGCTCCGGGACAGTACGCAATGAGCAGTTCTTC.